This entry lists 8 T cell receptor beta chains sequenced from one sample in a study of blood T cell repertoires in COVID-19. The method was immunoSEQ multiplex PCR; TCRdb's version includes in-frame clones alone and lacks a portion of them. The data show 110,000 to 150,000 clones, 65% to 85% seen once. Specimen: peripheral blood. The receptors were gathered from a woman in her forties or fifties with acute or convalescent COVID-19.

The CDR3 nucleotides read TGCAGCGTTGCCCGTCAGGGGAACACTGAAGCTTTCTTT. It is translated as CSVARQGNTEAFF. This rearrangement joins TRBV29-1 to TRBJ1-1; D is perhaps TRBD1 (5 bases). Trimming shortened V by 4 bases and J by 1 base, and 10 bases separated the two germline ends. The CDR3 runs 13 residues. CDR1 SQVTM and CDR2 ANQGSEA come from the germline V gene.

The chain carries TRBV7-2 and TRBJ1-1; 7 nucleotides align to TRBD1. This CDR3 is 15 amino acids long. J lost 0 bases, V lost 2 bases, and 3 bases had no gene match. Germline CDR1 and CDR2: SGHTA and FQGNSA. CDR3 sequence reads: CASSLIQGLNTEAFF. CDR3 nucleotide sequence: TGTGCCAGCAGCTTAATACAGGGGCTGAACACTGAAGCTTTCTTT.

The CDR3 here is CASSRTGNMNTEAFF. CDR3 coding DNA: TGTGCCAGTAGCCGGACAGGGAATATGAACACTGAAGCTTTCTTT. This chain connects TRBV19 to TRBJ1-1; 8 positions match TRBD1. The junction had 6 bases not matched to a gene; V was cut back by 6 bases and J by 0 bases. This CDR3 contains 15 residues. Germline assignment: CDR1 LNHDA and CDR2 SQIVND (reference sequence).

This chain joins TRBV7-9 and TRBJ2-3, with D uncertain. This CDR3 contains 11 residues. From germline, CDR1 is SEHNR and CDR2 FQNEAQ (reference sequence). V was pared by 6 bases and J by 5 bases, with 6 bases between. Here the CDR3 reads CASSILDTQYF. DNA for the CDR3: TGTGCCAGCAGTATACTAGATACGCAGTATTTT.

The chain carries TRBV28 and TRBJ1-6; D is uncertain. V was cut by 6 bases and J by 8 bases, with 11 bases left in between. Looked up from germline, CDR1 is MDHEN and CDR2 is SYDVKM. This CDR3 is built from 13 residues. In nucleotides, the CDR3 is TGTGCCAGCAGCCCGGGTCTCGATTCACCCCTCCACTTT. Amino acids: CASSPGLDSPLHF.

The chain carries TRBV5-4 and TRBJ1-4, with TRBD1 identical over 9 bases. Germline trimming cut 4 bases from V and 6 bases from J; bases unmatched to any gene: 10. In germline, CDR1 is SGHNT, CDR2 YYREEE (reference sequence). CDR3 length: 16 residues. The CDR3 nucleotides read TGTGCCAGCAGCCCAGGGGGGACAGGGTCGGATGAAAAACTGTTTTTT. This translates into CASSPGGTGSDEKLFF.

The CDR3 DNA is TGTGCCATCAGAATGACAGGACGGAACACTGAAGCTTTCTTT. Its protein is CAIRMTGRNTEAFF. The rearrangement uses TRBV10-3 and TRBJ1-1; D might be TRBD1 (6 bases). The germline V and J ends were trimmed by 6 bases and 1 base, with 12 bases remaining between them. The germline V gene encodes CDR1 ENHRY and CDR2 SYGVKD. This CDR3 contains 14 residues.

CDR3 sequence (DNA): TGTGCCAGCAGCCCCGGACTAGCGGGGATGTCTGGGGCCAACGTCCTGACTTTC. Protein: CASSPGLAGMSGANVLTF. The rearrangement uses TRBV7-3 and TRBJ2-6; TRBD2 agrees at 12 bases. The CDR3 covers 18 residues. V lost 5 bases and J lost 1; bases outside the gene matches: 6. The germline CDR1 and CDR2 sequences are SGHTA and FQGTGA.